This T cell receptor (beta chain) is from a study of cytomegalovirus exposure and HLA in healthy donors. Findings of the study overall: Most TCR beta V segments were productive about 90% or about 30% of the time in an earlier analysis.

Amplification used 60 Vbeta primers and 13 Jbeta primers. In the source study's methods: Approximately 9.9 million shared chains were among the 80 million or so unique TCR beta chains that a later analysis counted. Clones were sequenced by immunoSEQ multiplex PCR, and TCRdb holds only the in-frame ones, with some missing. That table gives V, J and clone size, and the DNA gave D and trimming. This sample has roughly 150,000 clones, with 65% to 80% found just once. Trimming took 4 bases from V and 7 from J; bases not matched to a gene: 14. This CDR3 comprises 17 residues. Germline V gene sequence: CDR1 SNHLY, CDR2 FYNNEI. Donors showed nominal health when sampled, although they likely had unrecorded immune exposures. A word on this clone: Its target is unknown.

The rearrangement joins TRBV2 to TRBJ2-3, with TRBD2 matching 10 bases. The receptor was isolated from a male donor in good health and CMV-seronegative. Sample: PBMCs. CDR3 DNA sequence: TGTGCCAGCAGTGCTACAGCTAGCGGGGGAGGTATGAATACGCAGTATTTT. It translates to CASSATASGGGMNTQYF. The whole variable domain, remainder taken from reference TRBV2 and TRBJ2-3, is EPEVTQTPSHQVTQMGQEVILRCVPISNHLYFYWYRQILGQKVEFLVSFYNNEISEKSEIFDDQFSVERPDGSNFTLKIRSTKLEDSAMYFCASSATASGGGMNTQYFGPGTRLTVL.